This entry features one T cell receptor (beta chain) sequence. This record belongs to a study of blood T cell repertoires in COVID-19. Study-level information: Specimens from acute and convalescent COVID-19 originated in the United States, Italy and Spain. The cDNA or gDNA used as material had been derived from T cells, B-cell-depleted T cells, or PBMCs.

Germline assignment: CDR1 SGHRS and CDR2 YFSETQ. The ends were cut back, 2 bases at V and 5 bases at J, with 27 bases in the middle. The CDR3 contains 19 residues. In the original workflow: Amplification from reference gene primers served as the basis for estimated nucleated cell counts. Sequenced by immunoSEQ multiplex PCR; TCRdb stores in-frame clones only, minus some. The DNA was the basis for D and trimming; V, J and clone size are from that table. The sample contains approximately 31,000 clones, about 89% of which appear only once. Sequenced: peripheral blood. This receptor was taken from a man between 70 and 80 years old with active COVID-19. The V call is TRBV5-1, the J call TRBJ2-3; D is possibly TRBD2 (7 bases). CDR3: CASSFPFGGASLELDTQYF. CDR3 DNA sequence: TGCGCCAGCAGCTTCCCTTTTGGGGGGGCGAGCCTGGAGTTAGATACGCAGTATTTT.